This T cell receptor beta chain was sequenced during a study of cytomegalovirus exposure and HLA in healthy donors. Whole-study findings and limits: Reportedly, a later analysis found an Asian-associated ancestry cluster had fewer N-insertions than the approximately 670-donor mean.

In the case of this clone: Its antigen is not known.

The study ran its PCR with 60 Vbeta and 13 Jbeta primers. Profiling relied on immunoSEQ multiplex PCR, and the TCRdb table lists in-frame clones only, not all of them. This sample yields 200,000 to 250,000 clones, of which less than 85% are seen a single time; roughly 0.6% belongs to the top ten. The source material was PBMCs. This receptor was identified in a man aged 18 to 30 in good health and CMV-seronegative.

The CDR3 bases are TGTGCCAGCAGAGGCAATGGAGGTGAGCAGTACTTC. Its translation is CASRGNGGEQYF. The chain joins TRBV27 to TRBJ2-7, with D perhaps matching TRBD2 (5 bases). The CDR3 is made up of 12 amino acids. The germline V gene encodes CDR1 MNHEY and CDR2 SMNVEV (reference sequence). V gave up 6 bases and J gave up 7 bases, with 13 bases separating them.